The 23 T cell receptor beta chains below all came from one sample that was sequenced in a study of tumor-infiltrating lymphocytes in primary liver carcinoma. Unsorted whole blood supplied the RNA, and germline DNA was extracted too. From 400 to 550 ng total RNA, TCR beta cDNA was generated with a primer in the constant region. Libraries of TCR beta came from three nested multiplex PCR rounds with slightly modified ARM-PCR. Both of the initial two PCR rounds ran for approximately 11 cycles and employed TRBV1-TRBV30 forward primers alongside a C-beta reverse primer. TCRdb ran MiXCR on the multiplex PCR reads and lists one entry per CDR3 protein. The data show 300,000 to 400,000 distinct CDR3 sequences, almost 65% seen once. Material: peripheral blood. Receptors originate from a man aged 35 to 55 with primary liver carcinoma and hepatitis B virus infection.

Remarks on this clonotype: As the CDR3 is not closed by the conserved phenylalanine or tryptophan, this likely results from a read error. The chain uses TRBV6-5 and TRBJ2-7; 15 nucleotides agree with TRBD2. Germline CDR1 reads MNHEY; CDR2 reads SVGAGI. The CDR3 is made up of 15 amino acids. The CDR3 DNA reads as TGCGCCAGCAGTCCCCTGGGACTAGCGGGAGGCGAGCAGTACTTG. Its protein product is CASSPLGLAGGEQYL.

This rearrangement joins TRBV12-3 or TRBV12-4 to TRBJ1-6, with a tentative D call TRBD1 (5 bases). V was clipped by 2 bases and J by 9 bases, with 8 bases between them. The CDR3 contains 13 residues. The CDR3 sequence is CASSLRGGSPLHF. DNA of the CDR3: TGTGCCAGCAGTTTACGGGGCGGTTCACCCCTCCACTTT.

The sample holds many counts of this clonotype. The chain carries TRBV4-3 and TRBJ1-1; 7 bases match TRBD1. Germline V lookup: CDR1 LGHNA, CDR2 YSLEER. The CDR3 sequence is 15 residues long. With V trimmed by 0 bases and J by 5 bases, 6 bases remained unmatched. The CDR3, as DNA: TGCGCCAGCAGCCAAGATATGGGCAGGGGGACTGAAGCTTTCTTT. Protein: CASSQDMGRGTEAFF.

The chain links TRBV11-2 to TRBJ2-5; D is uncertain. The germline gives CDR1 SGHAT, CDR2 FQNNGV. V was pared by 2 bases and J by 4 bases, with 8 bases between. There are 13 residues in the CDR3. In DNA, the CDR3 is TGTGCCAGCAGCTTATTAGTCAGAGAGACCCAGTACTTC. Translation gives CASSLLVRETQYF.

The V call is TRBV7-9, the J call TRBJ1-6; D is unresolved. The CDR3 covers 13 residues. Trimming removed 4 bases from V and 5 bases from J, with 6 bases in between. CDR1 is SEHNR and CDR2 is FQNEAQ in the germline V gene (reference sequence). The CDR3 loop reads CASSSEDNSPLHF. In DNA form, the CDR3 reads TGTGCCAGCAGCTCTGAGGATAATTCACCCCTCCACTTT.

Concerning this clonotype itself: Its ends do not fully match the called genes, so a read error is possible. The chain employs TRBV11-2 and TRBJ2-1; 11 bases line up with TRBD2. The CDR3 totals 16 residues. CDR1 and CDR2 (germline): SGHAT, FQNNGV. The CDR3 nucleotides read TGTGCCAGCAGCTTTAGCGGGAGGGCCTTCTACAATGAGCGGTTCTTC. It codes for CASSFSGRAFYNERFF.

This clonotype came up many times. The V gene is TRBV6-5, the J gene TRBJ1-1; 7 nucleotides agree with TRBD1. The CDR3 runs to 14 residues. The V gene's germline CDR1 is MNHEY and CDR2 SVGAGI. The ends lost 1 base at V and 3 bases at J; junction bases unmatched: 2. CDR3 nucleotide sequence: TGTGCCAGCAGTTACTTTACAGGGGACACTGAAGCTTTCTTT. This codes for CASSYFTGDTEAFF.

Remarks on this clonotype: The CDR3 ends on some other residue instead of the conserved phenylalanine or tryptophan, so this is likely a read error. This chain connects TRBV11-2 to TRBJ2-7; 7 bases align to TRBD2. V trimming: 6 bases; J trimming: 1 base; junction bases outside the gene matches: 6. This CDR3 spans 14 amino acids. Per germline, CDR1 SGHAT and CDR2 FQNNGV. CDR3 loop: CASSLERGSYEQYL. CDR3 DNA sequence: TGTGCCAGCAGTTTGGAGCGGGGATCCTACGAGCAGTACTTA.

The chain couples TRBV5-5 to TRBJ2-6; weak D call: TRBD1 (6 bases). Germline V gives CDR1 SGHKS, CDR2 YYEKEE (reference sequence). The V and J ends lost 0 bases and 1 base respectively, with 11 bases between them. The CDR3 extends over 17 amino acids. CDR3 bases: TGTGCCAGCAGCTTGGCCCCAGGGGCGTCTGGGGCCAACGTCCTGACTTTC. Protein sequence: CASSLAPGASGANVLTF.

In the case of this clonotype: A junction boundary mismatches the germline segment, possibly from a read error. The V and J genes are TRBV14 and TRBJ2-1; tentative D call: TRBD2 (6 bases). The CDR3 has 13 residues. Germline V CDR1 and CDR2: SGHDN, FVKESK. For the CDR3, the DNA is TGTGCCAGCAGCTCGACTAGGTACAATGGGCAGTTCTTC. Translation: CASSSTRYNGQFF. Supplemented by reference TRBV14 and TRBJ2-1, the full variable domain reads EAGVTQFPSHSVIEKGQTVTLRCDPISGHDNLYWYRRVMGKEIKFLLHFVKESKQDESGMPNNRFLAERTGGTYSTLKVQPAELEDSGVYFCASSSTRYNGQFFGPGTRLTVL.

V usage is TRBV12-3 or TRBV12-4 and J usage is TRBJ1-1; 10 bases agree with TRBD1. The V segment lost 2 bases and the J segment 0 bases; nucleotides outside the gene matches: 3. The CDR3 sequence is 16 residues long. This CDR3 is CASSLRGQGMNTEAFF. CDR3 bases: TGTGCCAGCAGTTTAAGGGGACAGGGGATGAACACTGAAGCTTTCTTT.

Regarding this clonotype: Its ends do not fully match the called genes, so a read error is possible. CDR3 residues: CAIRTALNLNSGYTF. The CDR3 DNA reads as TGTGCCATCAGGACAGCCTTAAATCTAAACTCTGGCTACACCTTC. V is TRBV10-3 and J is TRBJ1-2, with D possibly TRBD1 on 5 matching bases. The CDR3 is made up of 15 amino acids. Germline V CDR1 and CDR2: ENHRY, SYGVKD.

Details on this clonotype: The missing conserved phenylalanine or tryptophan at the end of this CDR3 makes a read error likely. The chain couples TRBV11-2 to TRBJ2-3; 7 positions agree with TRBD1. The CDR3 consists of 12 residues. Germline lookup yields CDR1 SGHAT and CDR2 FQNNGV. Here the CDR3 reads CVSSPDRATQYL. The CDR3 nucleotides are TGTGTCAGCAGCCCCGACAGGGCCACGCAGTATTTA.

This clonotype was found once. One end of the junction is discordant with germline, which a read error may explain. This chain connects TRBV11-2 to TRBJ2-1, with a weak D call TRBD2 (6 bases). The germline V gene encodes CDR1 SGHAT and CDR2 FQNNGV. The CDR3 is 14 amino acids. The CDR3 region has the DNA TGTGCCAGCAGAATTAGCGGCTCCCACAATGAGCAGTTCTTC. This sequence encodes CASRISGSHNEQFF.

With respect to this clonotype: A read error may be the cause here, since a much bigger clone is one base away. The chain couples TRBV10-3 to TRBJ2-5; D might be TRBD1 or TRBD2, each matching 5 bases. This CDR3 is 14 amino acids long. The germline V gene has CDR1 ENHRY and CDR2 SYGVKD. The DNA for the CDR3 is TGTGCCATCACAGCGCCGGGACGCCAAGAGATCCAGTACTTC. Translating gives CAITAPGRQEIQYF.

Comment on this clonotype: Since a much larger clone is just one base distant, this may be a read error. The chain joins TRBV1 to TRBJ2-3; the table's D gene call, TRBD2, was not cross checked with the DNA. TRBV1 is termed a pseudogene. The CDR3 is 18 residues long. This chain's CDR3 is CTSSQSTRTSGHKDTQYF. Written as DNA, the CDR3 is TGCACCAGCAGCCAAAGCACACGGACTAGCGGACACAAAGATACGCAGTATTTT.

The V call is TRBV11-2, the J call TRBJ2-1, with 13 bases aligning to TRBD2. The CDR3 length is 17 residues. Germline V lookup: CDR1 SGHAT, CDR2 FQNNGV. J gave up 4 bases and V 5 bases, and 8 bases lay outside the gene matches. The CDR3 sequence is CASSQTSGRARYNEQFF. The CDR3 DNA reads as TGTGCCAGCAGCCAAACTAGCGGGAGGGCTAGGTACAATGAGCAGTTCTTC.

This clonotype was picked up many times. V is TRBV11-1 and J is TRBJ2-1; 7 bases fit TRBD1. Germline CDR1 is SGHAT and CDR2 is FQDESV (reference sequence). Losses at the gene ends were 5 bases for V and 10 bases for J; bases not matched to a gene: 14. The CDR3 length is 15 residues. CDR3: CASSRRQGRAHEQFF. The DNA for the CDR3 is TGTGCCAGCAGCCGACGACAGGGAAGGGCACACGAGCAGTTCTTC.

In this sample, this clonotype turned up many times. The V call is TRBV29-1, the J call TRBJ2-1; 8 bases are a match to TRBD2. From germline, CDR1 is SQVTM and CDR2 ANQGSEA. The length of the CDR3 is 13 residues. Losses at the gene ends were 1 base for V and 16 bases for J; bases not matched to a gene: 12. The CDR3 DNA reads as TGCAGCGTTGAAGGGGGACTAGTAGATTTCCAATTCTTC. It translates to CSVEGGLVDFQFF.

This clonotype is a singleton in its sample. The final CDR3 position lacks the conserved phenylalanine or tryptophan, pointing to a likely read error. The chain employs TRBV6-1 and TRBJ2-4, with TRBD2 matching 9 bases. Germline V gene lookup returns CDR1 MNHNS and CDR2 SASEGT. The CDR3 runs to 16 residues. J lost 3 bases, V lost 2 bases, and 5 bases had no gene match. The CDR3 spells CASSERAGGNKNIQYI. Here the CDR3 DNA reads TGTGCCAGCAGTGAAAGGGCGGGGGGGAACAAAAACATTCAGTACATC.

On this clonotype itself: A read error may explain this, as a much larger clone is one base away. The CDR3 loop is CAGSRPLDSNSPLHF. The CDR3 bases are TGCGCCGGCAGCCGGCCCTTGGACAGTAATTCACCCCTCCACTTT. The rearrangement joins TRBV4-1 to TRBJ1-6; possibly TRBD1 for D (6 bases). Germline lookup yields CDR1 MGHRA and CDR2 YSYEKL. This CDR3 has 15 residues.

The chain carries TRBV28 and TRBJ2-7, with 9 bases that match TRBD2. With 7 bases clipped from V and 1 base from J, the junction kept 8 bases outside the gene matches. Per the germline V gene, CDR1 is MDHEN and CDR2 is SYDVKM. The CDR3 length is 15 residues. CDR3 bases: TGTGCCAGCACCCAACCGACTAGCGGATCCTACGAGCAGTACTTC. This encodes CASTQPTSGSYEQYF. Looking up the rest from reference TRBV28 and TRBJ2-7 gives the full variable domain: DVKVTQSSRYLVKRTGEKVFLECVQDMDHENMFWYRQDPGLGLRLIYFSYDVKMKEKGDIPEGYSVSREKKERFSLILESASTNQTSMYLCASTQPTSGSYEQYFGPGTRLTVT.

V usage is TRBV6-1 and J usage is TRBJ2-7; D not certain. The V gene lost 4 bases and the J gene lost 6 bases, with 10 bases spanning the gap. This CDR3 has 12 residues. Germline-derived CDR1 and CDR2 are MNHNS and SASEGT. CDR3 sequence (DNA): TGTGCCAGCAGTGCCTACAAGTTCGAGCAGTACTTC. It is translated as CASSAYKFEQYF.